This T cell receptor beta chain was captured by sequencing in a study of shared clonotypes between healthy human individuals. Overall study context: CD4 naive and memory got three plates each, CD8 naive two, CD8 memory one.

Points from the study as a whole: With a handful of donors compared, 4% to 5% of naive CD4 clonotypes were shared.

Assay used: immunoSEQ multiplex PCR; TCRdb lists only in-frame clones, some missing. The profile shows over 2 million clones, less than 95% of them singletons. Partitioning of CD4+ cells yielded a CD45RA+ naive subset and a CD45RA-negative memory subset. In regard to this clone: Its antigen remains unidentified.

This clonotype was obtained from a man aged 18 to 35 in good health. Some clones in this sample may be carry-over from other donors' samples. The source material was naive CD4+ T cells from PBMCs. Subset denoted: CD45RA+ positively selected.

CDR3 loop: CASSLWSSGSDEQFF. The CDR3 region has the DNA TGTGCCAGCAGTTTATGGAGTAGCGGGAGCGATGAGCAGTTCTTC. The chain couples TRBV28 to TRBJ2-1; the match to TRBD2 covers 9 bases. The CDR3 spans 15 residues. CDR1 MDHEN and CDR2 SYDVKM come from the germline V gene. Unmatched junction bases numbered 5, after V lost 0 bases and J lost 8 bases.